Below are 14 T cell receptor beta chains sequenced from a single sample in a study of glioma-infiltrating T cells after dendritic cell vaccination. Sequenced by immunoSEQ multiplex PCR; TCRdb stores in-frame clones only, minus some. The sample carries some 30,000 clones, roughly 90% recorded once. The specimen was blood, collected before dendritic cell vaccination. The origin of the receptors is a human donor with glioblastoma.

The V call is TRBV7-9, the J call TRBJ2-1, with 9 positions matching TRBD1. This CDR3 comprises 15 residues. The germline V gene encodes CDR1 SEHNR and CDR2 FQNEAQ (reference sequence). V shed 5 bases, J shed 1 base, and the junction held 3 bases outside the gene matches. DNA of the CDR3: TGTGCCAGCAGCCCAGGACAGGGGTCCTACAATGAGCAGTTCTTC. It translates to CASSPGQGSYNEQFF.

The J gene is TRBJ2-3, the V gene TRBV4-2; 10 positions agree with TRBD2. Germline assignment: CDR1 LGHNA and CDR2 YNFKEQ. V gave up 4 bases and J gave up 2 bases; unmatched junction bases: 3. The CDR3 is 15 residues long. The CDR3 coding sequence is TGTGCCAGCAGCCCCCTAGCGGGGGTCACAGATACGCAGTATTTT. Amino acid sequence: CASSPLAGVTDTQYF.

J is TRBJ2-6 and V is TRBV19; no clear D gene. Looked up from germline, CDR1 is LNHDA and CDR2 is SQIVND (reference sequence). Trimming took 7 bases from V and 4 from J, leaving 14 bases between them. This CDR3 is 15 amino acids long. The CDR3 protein is CASTPTGAGANVLTF. CDR3 in DNA: TGTGCCAGTACCCCTACGGGTGCCGGGGCCAACGTCCTGACTTTC.

This chain uses TRBV10-1 with TRBJ2-2, with 7 bases that match TRBD1. This CDR3 comprises 15 residues. J was trimmed by 2 bases and V by 5 bases; bases with no gene match: 5. Germline V gene sequence: CDR1 WNHNN, CDR2 SYGVQD (reference sequence). CDR3 residues: CASSLDRPNTGELFF. In DNA form, the CDR3 reads TGCGCCAGCAGTTTGGACAGGCCCAACACCGGGGAGCTGTTTTTT.

The V gene is TRBV7-8, the J gene TRBJ2-7; a possible D gene is TRBD1 (7 bases). Trimming removed 6 bases at V and 5 bases at J, with 11 bases between. The CDR3 runs 12 residues. CDR1 and CDR2 from the germline V gene are SGHVS and FQNEAQ. CDR3 residues: CASSPGGNEQYF. As DNA, the CDR3 is TGTGCCAGCAGTCCAGGGGGGAACGAGCAGTACTTC.

The chain couples TRBV5-1 to TRBJ2-3; maybe TRBD2 (5 bases). The germline V and J ends were trimmed by 4 bases and 6 bases, with 21 bases remaining between them. The CDR3 runs 16 residues. Germline V gives CDR1 SGHRS, CDR2 YFSETQ. The CDR3 DNA reads TGCGCCAGCAGCCCCCGGCACCCCCCTAGCATCGATACGCAGTATTTT. It encodes CASSPRHPPSIDTQYF.

This rearrangement joins TRBV2 to TRBJ2-2; D might be TRBD1 (6 bases). Trimming cost V 5 bases and J 6 bases, with 16 bases left between them. The length of the CDR3 is 15 residues. The germline V gene has CDR1 SNHLY and CDR2 FYNNEI. CDR3 nucleotide sequence: TGTGCCAGCAGTCCCCAGGGGAGCGCCGCCGGGGAGCTGTTTTTT. Its translation is CASSPQGSAAGELFF.

This rearrangement joins TRBV6-1 to TRBJ2-7; TRBD1 matches at 7 bases. The CDR3 runs 13 residues. Germline-derived CDR1 and CDR2 are MNHNS and SASEGT. The ends lost 6 bases at V and 7 bases at J; junction bases unmatched: 9. CDR3 amino acids: CASRLMTGSEQYF. The CDR3 nucleotides are TGTGCCAGCAGGTTGATGACAGGGAGTGAGCAGTACTTC.

Here the CDR3 DNA reads TGTGCCAGCAGCTTAGAGGCAGGGCCCACAGATACGCAGTATTTT. Protein: CASSLEAGPTDTQYF. This rearrangement joins TRBV11-3 to TRBJ2-3; TRBD1 is a possible D gene (5 bases). V was shortened by 0 bases and J by 2 bases, with 9 bases between the two germline ends. CDR1 is SGHNT, CDR2 YENEEA, per germline. CDR3 length: 15 amino acids. The full variable domain, with the rest looked up from reference TRBV11-3 and TRBJ2-3, is EAGVVQSPRYKIIEKKQPVAFWCNPISGHNTLYWYLQNLGQGPELLIRYENEEAVDDSQLPKDRFSAERLKGVDSTLKIQPAELGDSAVYLCASSLEAGPTDTQYFGPGTRLTVL.

This clone was seen just once. The chain joins TRBV7-9 to TRBJ2-7; D possibly corresponds to TRBD1 (5 bases). CDR3 size: 13 residues. Germline V lookup: CDR1 SEHNR, CDR2 FQNEAQ (reference sequence). V shed 5 bases and J shed 1 base, with 9 bases lying between them. CDR3 bases: TGTGCCAGCAGCCAGGGCTCATCCTACGAGCAGTACTTC. Translation gives CASSQGSSYEQYF.

The rearrangement links TRBV13 to TRBJ2-5; D is perhaps TRBD2 (5 bases). The CDR3 spans 14 residues. V was trimmed by 1 base and J by 1 base, leaving 7 bases between them. In germline, CDR1 is PRHDT, CDR2 FYEKMQ (reference sequence). In DNA, the CDR3 is TGTGCCAGCAGCTTAGCGGGAACCCAAGAGACCCAGTACTTC. This sequence encodes CASSLAGTQETQYF.

The V and J genes are TRBV10-3 and TRBJ2-7, with TRBD1 matching over 7 bases. Trimming removed 0 bases from V and 5 bases from J; junction bases left unmatched: 7. Per germline, CDR1 ENHRY and CDR2 SYGVKD. CDR3 length: 15 amino acids. The CDR3 is CAISESPGGSNEQYF. CDR3 nucleotide sequence: TGTGCCATCAGTGAGTCCCCAGGGGGTAGCAACGAGCAGTACTTC.

The gene calls are TRBV5-1 and TRBJ2-3; 9 positions agree with TRBD2. The CDR3 runs 17 residues. Germline CDR1 reads SGHRS; CDR2 reads YFSETQ. Losses at the gene ends were 0 bases for V and 2 bases for J; bases not matched to a gene: 7. The CDR3 loop reads CASSLASASGATDTQYF. The CDR3 nucleotides are TGCGCCAGCAGCTTGGCCTCAGCTAGCGGGGCCACAGATACGCAGTATTTT.

This clone was seen once. The V and J genes are TRBV19 and TRBJ2-5; 7 bases map to TRBD1. The germline V gene has CDR1 LNHDA and CDR2 SQIVND (reference sequence). The CDR3 runs to 15 residues. Trimming at V came to 5 bases and at J to 4 bases, leaving 10 bases not matched to a gene. The CDR3 nucleotides are TGTGCCAGTAGTGCCAGGACAGGTGTTACAGAGACCCAGTACTTC. It encodes CASSARTGVTETQYF.